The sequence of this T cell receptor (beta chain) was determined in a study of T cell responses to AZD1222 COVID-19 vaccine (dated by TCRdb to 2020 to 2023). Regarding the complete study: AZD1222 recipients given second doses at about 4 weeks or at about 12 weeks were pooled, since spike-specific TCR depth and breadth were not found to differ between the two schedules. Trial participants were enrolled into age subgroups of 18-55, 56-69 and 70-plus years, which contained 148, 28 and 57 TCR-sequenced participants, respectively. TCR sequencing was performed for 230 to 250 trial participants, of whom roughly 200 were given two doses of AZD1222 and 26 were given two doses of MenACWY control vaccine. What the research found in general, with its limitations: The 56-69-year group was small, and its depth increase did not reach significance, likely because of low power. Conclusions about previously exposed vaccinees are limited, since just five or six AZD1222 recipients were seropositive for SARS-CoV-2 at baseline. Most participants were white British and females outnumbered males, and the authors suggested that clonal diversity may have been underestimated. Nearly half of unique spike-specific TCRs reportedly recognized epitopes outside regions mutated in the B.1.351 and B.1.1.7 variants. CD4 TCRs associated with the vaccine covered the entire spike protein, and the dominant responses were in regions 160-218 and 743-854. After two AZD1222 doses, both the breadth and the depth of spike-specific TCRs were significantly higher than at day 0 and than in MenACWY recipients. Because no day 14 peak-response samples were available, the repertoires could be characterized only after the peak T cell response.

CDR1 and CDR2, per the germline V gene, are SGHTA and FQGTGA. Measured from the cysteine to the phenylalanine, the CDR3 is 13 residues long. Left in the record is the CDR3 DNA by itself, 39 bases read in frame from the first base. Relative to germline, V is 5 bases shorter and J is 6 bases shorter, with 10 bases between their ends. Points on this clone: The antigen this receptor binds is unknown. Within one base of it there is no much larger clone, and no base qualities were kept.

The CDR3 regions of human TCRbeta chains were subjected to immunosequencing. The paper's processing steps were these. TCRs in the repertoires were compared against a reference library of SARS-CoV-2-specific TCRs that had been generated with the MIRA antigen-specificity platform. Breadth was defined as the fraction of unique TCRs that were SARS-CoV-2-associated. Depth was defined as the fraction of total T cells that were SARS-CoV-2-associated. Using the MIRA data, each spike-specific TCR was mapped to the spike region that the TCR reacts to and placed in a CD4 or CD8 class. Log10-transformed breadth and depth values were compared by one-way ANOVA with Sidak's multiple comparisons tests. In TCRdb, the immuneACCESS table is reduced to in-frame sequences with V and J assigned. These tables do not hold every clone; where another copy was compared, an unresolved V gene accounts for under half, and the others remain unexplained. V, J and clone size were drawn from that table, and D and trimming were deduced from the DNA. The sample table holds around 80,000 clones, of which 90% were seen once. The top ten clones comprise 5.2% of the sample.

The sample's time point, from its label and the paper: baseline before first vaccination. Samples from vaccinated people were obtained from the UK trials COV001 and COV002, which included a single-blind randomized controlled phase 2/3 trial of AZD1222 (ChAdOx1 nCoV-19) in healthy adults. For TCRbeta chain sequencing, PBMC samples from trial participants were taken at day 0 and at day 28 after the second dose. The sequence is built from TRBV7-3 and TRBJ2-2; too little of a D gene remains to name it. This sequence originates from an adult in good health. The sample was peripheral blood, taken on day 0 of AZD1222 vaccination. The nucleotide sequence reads TGTGCCAGCAGCGTTGGGCCGGCCGGGGAGCTGTTTTTT. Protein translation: CASSVGPAGELFF.